The T cell receptor (beta chain) described here comes from a study of shared clonotypes between healthy human individuals. This clone occurred once. As yet, its antigen is unknown. General study findings and limits: Naive subsets usually exceeded memory subsets in estimated richness. For naive CD4 cells, roughly 5% of clonotypes were shared across a handful of donors.

Only in-frame clones appear in the TCRdb table, and some are missing; sequencing was by immunoSEQ multiplex PCR. The sample includes hundreds of thousands of clones, roughly 95% seen only once; the top ten take over 0.1%. The CDR3 covers 14 residues. In germline, CDR1 is SQVTM, CDR2 ANQGSEA. The junction had 7 bases not matched to a gene; V was cut back by 5 bases and J by 4 bases. Terminally differentiated effector memory CD45RA+ cells were excluded by CCR7 positive selection of CD45RO-negative cells. The chain uses TRBV29-1 and TRBJ2-2; 7 bases map to TRBD2. Sequenced input: naive CD8+ T cells sorted from blood. The sequence derives from a woman aged 30 to 39 in good health. CDR3 residues: CSVTGTIITGELFF. Written as DNA, the CDR3 is TGCAGCGTTACCGGGACTATAATCACCGGGGAGCTGTTTTTT.